Described below is a single TCR beta chain sequence and its context. This sample stems from a study of T cell responses to AZD1222 COVID-19 vaccine. The germline gives CDR1 SGHTA, CDR2 FQGNSA. The CDR3 is 14 residues long. The V and J ends lost 4 bases and 0 bases respectively, with 9 bases between them. Only in-frame clones appear in the TCRdb table, and some are missing; sequencing was by immunoSEQ multiplex PCR. Altogether about 200,000 clones are present, 90% to 95% being singletons, with the ten largest covering around 3.6%. Specimen: peripheral blood, collected 28 days after the second dose of the MenACWY control vaccine. The source is an adult who received the MenACWY meningococcal vaccine as a control. The rearrangement links TRBV7-2 to TRBJ2-5; D might be TRBD2 (5 bases). The CDR3 protein is CASSYLDYQETQYF. CDR3 nucleotide sequence: TGTGCCAGCAGCTACCTGGACTACCAAGAGACCCAGTACTTC.